The 15 T cell receptor beta chains listed next were all sequenced from one sample in a study of PD-1 blockade in classical Hodgkin lymphoma. Documented time point: cycle 4 day 1 (C4D1), after 6 weeks of nivolumab. All the patients suffered relapse after autologous stem cell transplantation, and brentuximab vedotin exposure differed. Libraries were prepared by immunoSEQ multiplex PCR; TCRdb keeps only in-frame clonotypes and omits some of them. The data show about 94,000 clones, with about 93% seen just once and roughly 2% held by the top ten. Material: peripheral blood mononuclear cells (PBMCs), obtained before the fourth cycle of nivolumab. Source of these receptors: a human donor with classical Hodgkin lymphoma.

The chain has TRBV5-4 and TRBJ2-5; D may be TRBD1 (8 bases). This CDR3 has 16 residues. Germline CDR1 SGHNT, CDR2 YYREEE (reference sequence). Trimming took 5 bases from V and 1 from J, leaving 18 bases between them. The CDR3 DNA sequence: TGTGCCAGCAGTCGGAACAGGGGGGGAACCCAAGAGACCCAGTACTTC. As protein: CASSRNRGGTQETQYF.

This clone was observed a single time. The rearrangement links TRBV5-6 to TRBJ1-5; the match to TRBD1 covers 7 bases. Losses at the gene ends were 3 bases for V and 2 bases for J; bases not matched to a gene: 8. The V gene's germline CDR1 is SGHDT and CDR2 YYEEEE. This CDR3 has 16 amino acids. The CDR3 protein is CASSYRGWGGNQPQHF. The CDR3 DNA reads TGTGCCAGCAGCTACAGGGGCTGGGGGGGCAATCAGCCCCAGCATTTT.

The rearrangement joins TRBV27 to TRBJ2-7, with D possibly being TRBD1 (5 bases). The V end lost 3 bases, the J end lost 3 bases, and 6 bases lay between the germline ends. CDR3 length: 12 amino acids. Germline values: CDR1 MNHEY, CDR2 SMNVEV (reference sequence). In nucleotides, the CDR3 is TGTGCCAGCAGTTTCGACAGCTACGAGCAGTACTTC. It encodes CASSFDSYEQYF.

This clone has more than one count but fewer than ten. For the CDR3, the DNA is TGCGCCAGCAGCCAAGATCGGGGTTTCGTGGCTAGCGGGAGAAACGAGCAGTACTTC. Amino acids: CASSQDRGFVASGRNEQYF. The V call is TRBV4-1, the J call TRBJ2-7; 10 bases match TRBD2. Germline V CDR1 and CDR2: MGHRA, YSYEKL. V trimming: 0 bases; J trimming: 5 bases; junction bases outside the gene matches: 16. This CDR3 is built from 19 residues.

The chain is built from TRBV27 and TRBJ2-5, with 10 bases identical to TRBD1. This CDR3 has 18 amino acids. Germline V CDR1 and CDR2: MNHEY, SMNVEV (reference sequence). The V gene end was trimmed by 4 bases and the J gene end by 6 bases; junction bases not matched to a gene: 17. CDR3 nucleotide sequence: TGTGCCAGCAGTTCTCGGGGAGGGACAGGGGAACGGACAAAGACCCAGTACTTC. Its translation: CASSSRGGTGERTKTQYF.

The CDR3 sequence: CAISESQTGQQETQYF. The CDR3 DNA is TGTGCCATCAGTGAGTCTCAAACAGGTCAGCAAGAGACCCAGTACTTC. The chain employs TRBV10-3 and TRBJ2-5; TRBD1 is a possible D gene (5 bases). The CDR3 sequence is 16 residues long. Germline loops: CDR1 ENHRY, CDR2 SYGVKD. V was cut by 0 bases and J by 2 bases, with 13 bases left in between.

The CDR3 nucleotides read TGTGCCAGCAGTTTACGGATAGCGGGACTGGGAGACGAGCAGTACTTC. This gives the protein CASSLRIAGLGDEQYF. The chain uses TRBV27 and TRBJ2-5; TRBD2 matches 8 bases. The J call is in doubt because the DNA end fits TRBJ2-7 better. This CDR3 contains 16 residues. Germline V lookup: CDR1 MNHEY, CDR2 SMNVEV (reference sequence).

The chain links TRBV11-2 to TRBJ2-5; D ambiguous. Trimming removed 5 bases at V and 2 bases at J, with 6 bases between. Germline CDR1 SGHAT, CDR2 FQNNGV. This CDR3 spans 12 amino acids. CDR3 region: CASSPGQETQYF. The CDR3 DNA reads TGTGCCAGCAGCCCCGGACAAGAGACCCAGTACTTC.

The chain uses TRBV6-5 and TRBJ1-5; D unresolved. Between the trimmed V and J ends, which lost 6 bases and 7 bases, there was a span of 10 bases. The length of the CDR3 is 12 residues. CDR1 is MNHEY and CDR2 is SVGAGI in the germline V gene. This CDR3 reads CASRDPGQPQHF. Here the CDR3 DNA reads TGTGCCAGCAGGGATCCTGGGCAGCCCCAGCATTTT.

The rearrangement joins TRBV27 to TRBJ2-7; no reliable D call. Trimming pared 0 bases from V and 0 bases from J, leaving 9 bases between. The CDR3 sequence is 15 residues long. Germline CDR1 and CDR2: MNHEY and SMNVEV (reference sequence). In nucleotides, the CDR3 is TGTGCCAGCAGTTTATCTGTTATACACTCCTACGAGCAGTACTTC. It codes for CASSLSVIHSYEQYF.

This sequence joins TRBV6-1 and TRBJ2-3; perhaps TRBD1 as D (6 bases). CDR3 size: 16 residues. CDR1 is MNHNS and CDR2 is SASEGT in the germline V gene. The V end was cut by 4 bases, the J end by 0 bases, with 14 bases between. The CDR3 bases are TGTGCCAGCAGTGGTCAACAGGGCCTAAGCACAGATACGCAGTATTTT. Translated, it gives CASSGQQGLSTDTQYF.

This chain connects TRBV6-1 to TRBJ1-3, with D possibly matching TRBD1 (5 bases). CDR3 length: 16 residues. Germline CDR1 MNHNS, CDR2 SASEGT. Trimming pared 4 bases from V and 0 bases from J, leaving 13 bases between. The CDR3 DNA reads as TGTGCCAGCAGTGTTTGGGGCAGTGCCTCTGGAAACACCATATATTTT. Protein product: CASSVWGSASGNTIYF.

The chain uses TRBV10-2 and TRBJ2-3, with D maybe TRBD1 (6 bases). Germline CDR1 WSHSY, CDR2 SAAADI. Trimming took off 3 bases at V and 2 bases at J, with 18 bases between the two ends. The CDR3 is 17 amino acids. CDR3: CASSDIGGTLFTDTQYF. CDR3 nucleotides: TGCGCCAGCAGTGACATTGGGGGCACCCTCTTCACAGATACGCAGTATTTT.

V gene TRBV7-2 combines with J gene TRBJ2-7; D gene uncertain. Trimming stripped 2 bases from V and 3 bases from J, with 14 bases between. The germline V gene has CDR1 SGHTA and CDR2 FQGNSA. CDR3 size: 15 residues. CDR3 residues: CASSLSPLSGYEQYF. For the CDR3, the DNA is TGTGCCAGCAGCTTATCGCCTTTGTCAGGCTACGAGCAGTACTTC.

V is TRBV27 and J is TRBJ2-7, with 7 bases lining up with TRBD2. Germline V lookup: CDR1 MNHEY, CDR2 SMNVEV (reference sequence). Trimming at V came to 6 bases and at J to 0 bases, leaving 2 bases not matched to a gene. The CDR3 is made up of 13 amino acids. CDR3 residues: CASRGGSSYEQYF. CDR3 in DNA: TGTGCCAGCAGGGGGGGGAGCTCCTACGAGCAGTACTTC.